This is a list of T cell receptor beta chains from one sample in a study of blood T cell repertoires in COVID-19. Only in-frame clones appear in the TCRdb table, and some are missing; sequencing was by immunoSEQ multiplex PCR. This table holds 200,000 or so clones, around four fifths found once. What was sequenced was peripheral blood. The origin of the receptors is a human donor in a cohort sampled during active COVID-19. The CDR3 runs from the conserved cysteine through the conserved F or W. D genes are given only for firm matches. A clone size is listed for some rows: how often the clone was seen (once, few, many), or a class if it is expanded.

D: -
J: TRBJ1-2
size: -
V: TRBV27
CDR3: CASSSTGDYGYTF
DNA: TGTGCCAGCAGTAGTACCGGAGACTATGGCTACACCTTC

D: -
J: TRBJ2-5
size: once
V: TRBV3-1/TRBV3-2
CDR3: CASSPRLERPQETQYF
DNA: TGTGCCAGCAGCCCGCGACTTGAGCGGCCGCAAGAGACCCAGTACTTC

D: -
J: TRBJ1-1
size: -
V: TRBV28
CDR3: CASSTPAVRESPNTEAFF
DNA: TGTGCCAGCAGTACCCCCGCTGTAAGGGAGTCTCCGAACACTGAAGCTTTCTTT

D: TRBD1
J: TRBJ2-1
size: -
V: TRBV6-6
CDR3: CASSNQGAQNEQFF
DNA: TGTGCCAGCAGTAATCAGGGGGCGCAGAATGAGCAGTTCTTC

D: -
J: TRBJ2-1
size: -
V: TRBV20-1
CDR3: CSASLVRPGLNNNEQFF
DNA: TGCAGTGCTAGTTTGGTTCGACCGGGACTCAATAACAATGAGCAGTTCTTC

D: TRBD1
J: TRBJ1-1
size: -
V: TRBV5-1
CDR3: CASSLGQVQNTEAFF
DNA: TGCGCCAGCAGCCTAGGACAGGTTCAGAACACTGAAGCTTTCTTT

D: TRBD1
J: TRBJ2-2
size: -
V: TRBV24-1
CDR3: CATSALGTANTGELFF
DNA: TGTGCCACCAGTGCCCTCGGGACAGCGAACACCGGGGAGCTGTTTTTT

D: -
J: TRBJ2-6
size: once
V: TRBV2
CDR3: CAGRGRDSGANVLTF
DNA: TGTGCCGGGCGGGGAAGGGACTCTGGGGCCAACGTCCTGACTTTC

D: TRBD1
J: TRBJ2-1
size: -
V: TRBV25-1
CDR3: CASTETGVNEQFF
DNA: TGTGCCAGCACTGAGACAGGGGTTAATGAGCAGTTCTTC

D: TRBD1
J: TRBJ1-5
size: -
V: TRBV28
CDR3: CASSSDRVSNQPQHF
DNA: TGTGCCAGCAGTAGTGACAGGGTTAGCAATCAGCCCCAGCATTTT

D: -
J: TRBJ1-2
size: -
V: TRBV3-1/TRBV3-2
CDR3: CASSQYDTNYGYTF
DNA: TGTGCCAGCAGCCAATATGACACGAACTATGGCTACACCTTC

D: -
J: TRBJ1-5
size: -
V: TRBV2
CDR3: CASSREQGVSNQPQHF
DNA: TGTGCCAGCAGTAGAGAACAGGGCGTGAGCAATCAGCCCCAGCATTTT

D: -
J: TRBJ1-5
size: -
V: TRBV28
CDR3: CASSLGDFNQPQHF
DNA: TGTGCCAGCAGTTTAGGAGACTTCAATCAGCCCCAGCATTTT

D: -
J: TRBJ2-6
size: -
V: TRBV9
CDR3: CASSVPGTGANVLTF
DNA: TGTGCCAGCAGCGTACCCGGGACTGGGGCCAACGTCCTGACTTTC

D: -
J: TRBJ2-5
size: -
V: TRBV20-1
CDR3: CSASGPLRETQYF
DNA: TGCAGTGCTAGTGGACCGCTGCGGGAGACCCAGTACTTC

D: -
J: TRBJ1-1
size: few
V: TRBV2
CDR3: CASRTGPGGAEAFF
DNA: TGTGCCAGCAGAACGGGCCCGGGGGGCGCCGAAGCTTTCTTT

D: TRBD2
J: TRBJ2-1
size: -
V: TRBV13
CDR3: CASSLEIAGEGDYNEQFF
DNA: TGTGCCAGCAGCTTAGAAATAGCGGGAGAAGGGGACTACAATGAGCAGTTCTTC

D: -
J: TRBJ1-5
size: -
V: TRBV6-5
CDR3: CASSGERRNQPQHF
DNA: TGTGCCAGCTCGGGGGAGAGACGCAATCAGCCCCAGCATTTT

D: -
J: TRBJ1-4
size: -
V: TRBV19
CDR3: CASSAIGEPATNEKLFF
DNA: TGTGCCAGTAGTGCAATAGGAGAACCTGCAACTAATGAAAAACTGTTTTTT